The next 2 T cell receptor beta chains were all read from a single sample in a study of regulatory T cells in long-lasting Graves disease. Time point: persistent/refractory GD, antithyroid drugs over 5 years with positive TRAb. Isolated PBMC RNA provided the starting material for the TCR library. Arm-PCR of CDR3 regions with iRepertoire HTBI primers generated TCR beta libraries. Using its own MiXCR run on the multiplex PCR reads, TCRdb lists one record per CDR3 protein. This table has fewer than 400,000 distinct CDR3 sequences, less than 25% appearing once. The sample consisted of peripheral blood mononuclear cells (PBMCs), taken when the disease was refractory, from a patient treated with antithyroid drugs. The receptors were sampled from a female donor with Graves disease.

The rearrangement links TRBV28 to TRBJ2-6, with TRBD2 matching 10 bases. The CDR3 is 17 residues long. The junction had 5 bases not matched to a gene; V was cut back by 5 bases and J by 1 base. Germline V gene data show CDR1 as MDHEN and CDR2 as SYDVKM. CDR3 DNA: TGTGCCAGCAGTCTAGCGGGAGTGGCGTCTGGGGCCAACGTCCTGACTTTC. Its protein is CASSLAGVASGANVLTF.

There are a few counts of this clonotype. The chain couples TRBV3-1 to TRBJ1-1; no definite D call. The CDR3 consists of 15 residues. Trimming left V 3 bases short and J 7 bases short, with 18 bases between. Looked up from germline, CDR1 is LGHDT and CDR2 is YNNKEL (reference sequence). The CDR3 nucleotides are TGTGCCAGCAGCCATTCGCCCCCCTATAATGATGAAGCTTTCTTT. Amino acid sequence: CASSHSPPYNDEAFF. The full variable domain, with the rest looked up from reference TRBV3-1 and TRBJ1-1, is DTAVSQTPKYLVTQMGNDKSIKCEQNLGHDTMYWYKQDSKKFLKIMFSYNNKELIINETVPNRFSPKSPDKAHLNLHINSLELGDSAVYFCASSHSPPYNDEAFFGQGTRLTVV.